This TCR beta chain was identified in a study of T-cell reconstitution after alpha-beta-depleted transplantation in children. The library targeted TCRbeta and was prepared with unique molecular identifiers. TCRdb reprocessed the PCR reads via MiXCR and lists one record per CDR3 protein. The data show some 500,000 distinct CDR3 sequences, about 18% seen once. This clonotype was detected only a few times. This CDR3 has 15 residues. Between the trimmed V and J ends, which lost 3 bases and 6 bases, there was a span of 17 bases. CDR1 is KGHSH, CDR2 LQKENI, per germline. Here the sequenced sample was PBMCs from the stem cell graft donor, taken from the stem cell graft. This receptor was obtained from a human donor who donated a stem cell graft to a child with acute lymphoblastic leukemia. V and J are TRBV18 and TRBJ1-2, with TRBD1 as a possible D gene (5 bases). CDR3 in DNA: TGTGCCAGCTCACCCGACAGAGCGGGTCGGAATGGCTACACCTTC. It translates to CASSPDRAGRNGYTF.